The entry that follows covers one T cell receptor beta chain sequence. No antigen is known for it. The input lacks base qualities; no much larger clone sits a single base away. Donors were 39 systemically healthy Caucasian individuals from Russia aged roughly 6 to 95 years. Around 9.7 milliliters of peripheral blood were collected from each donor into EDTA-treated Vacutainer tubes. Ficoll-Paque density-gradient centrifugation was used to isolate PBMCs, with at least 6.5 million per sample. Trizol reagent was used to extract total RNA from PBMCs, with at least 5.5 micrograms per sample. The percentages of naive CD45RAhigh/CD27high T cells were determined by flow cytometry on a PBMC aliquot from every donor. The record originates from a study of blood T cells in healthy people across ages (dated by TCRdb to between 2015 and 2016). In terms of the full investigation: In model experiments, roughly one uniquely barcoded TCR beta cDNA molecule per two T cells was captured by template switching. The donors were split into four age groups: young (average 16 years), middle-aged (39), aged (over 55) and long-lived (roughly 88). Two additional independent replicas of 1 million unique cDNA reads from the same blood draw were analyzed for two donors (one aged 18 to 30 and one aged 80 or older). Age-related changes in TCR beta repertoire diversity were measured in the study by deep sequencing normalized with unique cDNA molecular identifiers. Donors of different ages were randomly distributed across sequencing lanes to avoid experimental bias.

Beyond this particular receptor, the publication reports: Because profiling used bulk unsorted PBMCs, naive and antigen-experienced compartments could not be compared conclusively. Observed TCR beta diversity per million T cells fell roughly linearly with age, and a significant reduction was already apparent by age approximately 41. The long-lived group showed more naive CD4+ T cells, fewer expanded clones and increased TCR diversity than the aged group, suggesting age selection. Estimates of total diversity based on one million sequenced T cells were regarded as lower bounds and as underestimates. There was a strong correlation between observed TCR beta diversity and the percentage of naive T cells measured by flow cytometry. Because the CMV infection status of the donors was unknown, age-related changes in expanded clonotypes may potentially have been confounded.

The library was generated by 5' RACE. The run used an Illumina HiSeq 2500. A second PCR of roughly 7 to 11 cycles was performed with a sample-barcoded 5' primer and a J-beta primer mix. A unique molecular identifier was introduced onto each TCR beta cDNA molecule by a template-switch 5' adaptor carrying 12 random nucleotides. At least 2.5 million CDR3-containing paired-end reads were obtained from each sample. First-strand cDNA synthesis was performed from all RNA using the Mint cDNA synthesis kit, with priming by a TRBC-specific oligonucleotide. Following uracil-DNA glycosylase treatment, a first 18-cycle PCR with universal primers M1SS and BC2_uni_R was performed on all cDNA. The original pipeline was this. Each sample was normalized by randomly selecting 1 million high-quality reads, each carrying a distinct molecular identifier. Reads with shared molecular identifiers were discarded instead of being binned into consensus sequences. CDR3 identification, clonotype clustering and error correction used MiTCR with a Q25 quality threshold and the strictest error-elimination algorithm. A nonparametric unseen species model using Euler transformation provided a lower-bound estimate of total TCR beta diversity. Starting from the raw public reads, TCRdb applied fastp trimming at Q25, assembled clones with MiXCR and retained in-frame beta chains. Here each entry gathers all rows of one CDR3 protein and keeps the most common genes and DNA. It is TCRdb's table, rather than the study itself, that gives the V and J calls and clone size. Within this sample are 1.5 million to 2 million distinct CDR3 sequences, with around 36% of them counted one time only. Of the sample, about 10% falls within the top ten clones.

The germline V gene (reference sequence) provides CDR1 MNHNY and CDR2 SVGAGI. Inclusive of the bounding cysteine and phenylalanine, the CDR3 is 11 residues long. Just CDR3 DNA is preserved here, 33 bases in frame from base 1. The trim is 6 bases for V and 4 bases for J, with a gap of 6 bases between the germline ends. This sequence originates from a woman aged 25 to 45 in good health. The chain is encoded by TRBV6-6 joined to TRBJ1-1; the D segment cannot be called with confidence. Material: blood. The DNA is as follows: TGTGCCAGCAGGAGGGTCACTGAAGCTTTCTTT. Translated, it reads CASRRVTEAFF.